This is a list of T cell receptor beta chains from one sample in a study of blood T cell repertoires in COVID-19. Method: immunoSEQ multiplex PCR; TCRdb's copy keeps in-frame clones and lacks some. Here the sample spans a few hundred thousand clones, about 83% being singletons. Sequenced sample: PBMCs or T cells enriched from blood (not recorded which). Receptor source: a woman between 50 and 59 years old who had recovered from COVID-19. CDR3s include the opening cysteine and the closing phenylalanine or tryptophan.

TRBV7-9	TRBJ2-5	CASSSGETQYF
TRBV30	TRBJ2-1	CAWSTDYYNEQFF
TRBV9	TRBJ2-1	CASSAKERNEQFF
TRBV2	TRBJ2-5	CASSDPGQGAETQYF
TRBV14	TRBJ1-6	CASSQRSGYKSYNSPLHF
TRBV18	TRBJ1-2	CASSPRTGNYGYTF
TRBV9	TRBJ1-2	CASSTPGKLYGYTF
TRBV14	TRBJ2-1	CASSQSTSGGKQFF
TRBV9	TRBJ1-2	CASSVYSGTGLHGYTF
TRBV27	TRBJ2-5	CASSPIAGLHQETQYF
TRBV28	TRBJ1-6	CASRRDTGSYNSPLHF
TRBV11-2	TRBJ2-7	CASSPEASGVGEQYF
TRBV18	TRBJ2-5	CASSPSTSGPQETQYF
TRBV5-1	TRBJ2-7	CASSLLSGVTYEQYF
TRBV9	TRBJ1-3	CASSVDYQGSGNTIYF
TRBV19	TRBJ1-2	CASRQETGAANYGYTF
TRBV19	TRBJ1-2	CASSLLYYGYTF
TRBV9	TRBJ1-2	CASSVGPQDYGYTF
TRBV9	TRBJ1-1	CASSGGRTGDTEAFF
TRBV7-8	TRBJ1-3	CASSLDSSGNTIYF
TRBV29-1	TRBJ2-3	CSVEELSGGAVLHADTQYF
TRBV9	TRBJ2-5	CASSATDRVMETQYF
TRBV7-8	TRBJ2-7	CASSPGAGEGGPEQYF
TRBV6-9	TRBJ2-5	CASGKTGVQETQYF
TRBV6-5	TRBJ1-4	CASSWNRVGNEKLFF
TRBV28	TRBJ1-1	CASSSRDRGQAFF
TRBV19	TRBJ1-1	CASSIGAVVNTEAFF
TRBV19	TRBJ1-2	CASSPGGPTSSYTF
TRBV27	TRBJ2-1	CASSDTSGGSVDEQFF
TRBV2	TRBJ1-6	CASRLRWTGDDYNSPLHF
TRBV15	TRBJ1-3	CATSNRQGATLSGNTIYF
TRBV24-1	TRBJ1-4	CATKRTGEKLFF
TRBV14	TRBJ2-1	CASSTGLGNEQFF
TRBV4-1	TRBJ1-2	CASSQDRQMAIGYTF
TRBV7-9	TRBJ2-7	CASSRVSYEQYF
TRBV12-3/TRBV12-4	TRBJ2-7	CASSLGGGYEQYF
TRBV10-3	TRBJ1-5	CAISESLGGEPQHF
TRBV4-3	TRBJ2-3	CASSQGQGGTDTQYF
TRBV7-9	TRBJ1-4	CASSFLDATNEKLFF
TRBV18	TRBJ1-3	CASSPQQGGAGNTIYF
TRBV4-3	TRBJ1-1	CASSQDLVFNTEAFF
TRBV25-1	TRBJ2-2	CASSEHRGANTGELFF
TRBV27	TRBJ1-5	CASSLYYSPSNQPQHF
TRBV4-3	TRBJ2-1	CASSQGGTGGYNEQFF
TRBV5-1	TRBJ2-2	CASSWTGGELGIGELFF
TRBV29-1	TRBJ2-2	CSVFPGTGDSGELFF
TRBV3-1/TRBV3-2	TRBJ1-1	CASSPGLTGSAFF
TRBV19	TRBJ1-5	CASSRGDSQPQHF
TRBV27	TRBJ2-3	CASSWSGVEDTQYF
TRBV5-1	TRBJ1-6	CASSLFEVENSPLHF
TRBV7-9	TRBJ1-4	CASSSGQGVTNEKLFF
TRBV24-1	TRBJ2-1	CATSDNDRGLGNEQFF
TRBV5-1	TRBJ1-2	CASSLGLGADGYTF
TRBV6-1	TRBJ2-7	CASSDFPWRNSYEQYF
TRBV27	TRBJ1-2	CASSSIGGGDRVGYGYTF
TRBV5-1	TRBJ2-3	CASSLLAGGSDTQYF
TRBV12-5	TRBJ1-2	CASGKWTAFYGYTF
TRBV5-1	TRBJ1-2	CASSARTRNYGYTF
TRBV3-1/TRBV3-2	TRBJ1-2	CASSQLADYGYTF